This is a list of T cell receptor beta chains from one sample in a study of blood T cell repertoires in COVID-19. Assay used: immunoSEQ multiplex PCR; TCRdb lists only in-frame clones, some missing. The table lists about 260,000 clones, about 86% of them singletons. Material: PBMCs or T cells enriched from blood (not recorded which). The source of these receptors is a man aged 25 to 40 with acute COVID-19. Both conserved end residues are part of each CDR3. D genes are given only for firm matches.

d_gene: -; v_gene: TRBV7-9; j_gene: TRBJ2-4; CDR3aa: CASSLAQGPKNIQYF
d_gene: -; v_gene: TRBV18; j_gene: TRBJ2-3; CDR3aa: CASSHGRGRSDTQYF
d_gene: TRBD2; v_gene: TRBV7-9; j_gene: TRBJ2-1; CDR3aa: CASSSTRLAEDEKQFF
d_gene: TRBD2; v_gene: TRBV10-3; j_gene: TRBJ2-1; CDR3aa: CAISERLAGDNEQFF
d_gene: TRBD2; v_gene: TRBV5-4; j_gene: TRBJ2-1; CDR3aa: CASSQPSSGRARVEQFF
d_gene: -; v_gene: TRBV15; j_gene: TRBJ1-5; CDR3aa: CATSEGRRNQPQHF
d_gene: -; v_gene: TRBV24-1; j_gene: TRBJ2-5; CDR3aa: CATSDFGSVGQETQYF
d_gene: TRBD2; v_gene: TRBV19; j_gene: TRBJ2-1; CDR3aa: CASQRLAGLNEQFF
d_gene: -; v_gene: TRBV4-3; j_gene: TRBJ1-4; CDR3aa: CASSQEAGPRYEKLFF
d_gene: TRBD1; v_gene: TRBV9; j_gene: TRBJ2-3; CDR3aa: CASSPGTGFVTDTQYF
d_gene: -; v_gene: TRBV5-1; j_gene: TRBJ2-3; CDR3aa: CASSPIGGTDTQYF
d_gene: TRBD1; v_gene: TRBV5-4; j_gene: TRBJ2-1; CDR3aa: CASSPRQGYNEQFF
d_gene: -; v_gene: TRBV19; j_gene: TRBJ2-5; CDR3aa: CASKQGVGETQYF
d_gene: -; v_gene: TRBV7-3; j_gene: TRBJ2-5; CDR3aa: CASSRSYQETQYF
d_gene: -; v_gene: TRBV30; j_gene: TRBJ1-5; CDR3aa: CAWSVQDNQPQHF
d_gene: TRBD1; v_gene: TRBV7-2; j_gene: TRBJ2-4; CDR3aa: CASSLGQGRNIQYF
d_gene: TRBD2; v_gene: TRBV24-1; j_gene: TRBJ2-3; CDR3aa: CATSDPTSPNTDTQYF
d_gene: -; v_gene: TRBV12-3/TRBV12-4; j_gene: TRBJ2-3; CDR3aa: CASSSSLSYTQYF
d_gene: TRBD1; v_gene: TRBV5-1; j_gene: TRBJ1-1; CDR3aa: CASSSRTGGNTEAFF
d_gene: TRBD2; v_gene: TRBV19; j_gene: TRBJ2-1; CDR3aa: CASSLQAGGYEQFF
d_gene: TRBD1; v_gene: TRBV2; j_gene: TRBJ1-6; CDR3aa: CASSPRAAGGSPLHF
d_gene: TRBD2; v_gene: TRBV6-5; j_gene: TRBJ2-5; CDR3aa: CASSPSTSGQETQYF
d_gene: TRBD2; v_gene: TRBV29-1; j_gene: TRBJ2-1; CDR3aa: CSVKRLAGGNEQFF
d_gene: TRBD1; v_gene: TRBV7-3; j_gene: TRBJ2-5; CDR3aa: CASSPLLGQGKETQYF
d_gene: -; v_gene: TRBV15; j_gene: TRBJ2-5; CDR3aa: CATSRVSRKETQYF
d_gene: -; v_gene: TRBV27; j_gene: TRBJ1-6; CDR3aa: CASSTPTGNSPLHF
d_gene: TRBD1; v_gene: TRBV5-8; j_gene: TRBJ1-2; CDR3aa: CASSLEWTGANYGYTF
d_gene: TRBD1; v_gene: TRBV20-1; j_gene: TRBJ1-4; CDR3aa: CSASGGQGTNEKLFF
d_gene: TRBD1; v_gene: TRBV12-5; j_gene: TRBJ1-3; CDR3aa: CASGPTGGGNTIYF
d_gene: TRBD2; v_gene: TRBV12-3/TRBV12-4; j_gene: TRBJ2-1; CDR3aa: CASITGTSDEQFF
d_gene: -; v_gene: TRBV6-5; j_gene: TRBJ2-2; CDR3aa: CASKRPGVTGGELFF
d_gene: TRBD1; v_gene: TRBV4-1; j_gene: TRBJ1-4; CDR3aa: CASSQPGRGLEKLFF
d_gene: TRBD1; v_gene: TRBV24-1; j_gene: TRBJ1-5; CDR3aa: CATSRDSPGPQHF
d_gene: TRBD2; v_gene: TRBV6-5; j_gene: TRBJ2-5; CDR3aa: CAAGTSAQETQYF
d_gene: -; v_gene: TRBV5-4; j_gene: TRBJ1-1; CDR3aa: CASSADRNTEAFF
d_gene: -; v_gene: TRBV18; j_gene: TRBJ1-6; CDR3aa: CASSQAASGSPLHF
d_gene: -; v_gene: TRBV5-5; j_gene: TRBJ2-5; CDR3aa: CASTTLEVPGETQYF
d_gene: -; v_gene: TRBV9; j_gene: TRBJ1-2; CDR3aa: CASSVVSGGYGYTF
d_gene: TRBD2; v_gene: TRBV11-3; j_gene: TRBJ2-5; CDR3aa: CASSLVSSGYQETQYF
d_gene: -; v_gene: TRBV6-1; j_gene: TRBJ2-1; CDR3aa: CASSDQAGRHNEQFF
d_gene: -; v_gene: TRBV18; j_gene: TRBJ1-2; CDR3aa: CASSPPPGVGGYTF
d_gene: -; v_gene: TRBV28; j_gene: TRBJ2-2; CDR3aa: CASSPPSGVPNTGELFF
d_gene: TRBD2; v_gene: TRBV6-5; j_gene: TRBJ2-1; CDR3aa: CASSSPGGGRIDEQFF
d_gene: TRBD1; v_gene: TRBV2; j_gene: TRBJ1-1; CDR3aa: CASRGQTKNTEAFF
d_gene: -; v_gene: TRBV29-1; j_gene: TRBJ2-1; CDR3aa: CSVNPGDFSYNEQFF
d_gene: TRBD2; v_gene: TRBV19; j_gene: TRBJ2-2; CDR3aa: CASSFGTSRTGELFF
d_gene: -; v_gene: TRBV5-5; j_gene: TRBJ1-1; CDR3aa: CASSRVRGTEAFF
d_gene: TRBD1; v_gene: TRBV6-2/TRBV6-3; j_gene: TRBJ2-5; CDR3aa: CASSLGTGGGETQYF
d_gene: -; v_gene: TRBV5-4; j_gene: TRBJ2-2; CDR3aa: CASSFHGTGELFF